This TCR beta chain stems from a study of shared clonotypes between healthy human individuals. Study details: Plates per donor: three CD4 naive, three CD4 memory, two CD8 naive, one CD8 memory.

Concerning this clone itself: Its target is unknown.

Naive CD8 cells comprised CD45RO-negative, CCR7-positively selected cells, excluding terminally differentiated effector memory CD45RA+ cells. Each sample came from a Caucasian adult donor living in Nashville, Tennessee. Overall study findings and caveats: Several donors shared about 4.5% of their naive CD4 clonotypes. A small donor pool kept down the genetic and exposure-history diversity that was represented.

Clones were read by immunoSEQ multiplex PCR, and TCRdb kept only the in-frame ones, dropping some. Of millions of clones in the sample, about 95% are singletons; the top ten hold approximately 1.2%. Germline-derived CDR1 and CDR2 are LGHNA and YSLEER. This CDR3 is 15 amino acids long. V was shortened by 4 bases and J by 2 bases, with 14 bases between the two germline ends. The chain employs TRBV4-3 and TRBJ1-2; unclear D gene. The receptor comes from a young man in good health. The sample consisted of naive CD8+ T cells sorted from blood. Here the CDR3 DNA reads TGCGCCAGCAGCCCCAACCCCTTACCCAACTATGGCTACACCTTC. Amino acid sequence: CASSPNPLPNYGYTF.